This TCR beta chain comes out of a study of T cell repertoires in cytomegalovirus infection (dated by TCRdb to about 2019). Some background on the complete study: Peptide stimulations targeted recently identified HLA-C-restricted CMV epitopes, whose presentation resists viral immunomodulation, together with well-studied HLA-B-restricted epitopes. Donor HLA type was relevant to the analysis, because carriage of CMV infection together with the matching HLA type was indicated by public TCR beta signatures. The full study reports these points: The ex vivo response was dominated by HLA-C-restricted CMV-specific TCR beta clonotypes, which also provided the single most frequent clonotype in two of eight donors. Cumulative frequency of public TCR beta family members discriminated carriers of CMV infection plus the relevant HLA type in this cohort and an independent 352-donor cohort.

This clonotype was counted a few times. This clone's antigen is unknown. The input lacks base qualities; no much larger clone sits a single base away. The data were produced on an Illumina HiSeq 1500. The raw public reads went through TCRdb reprocessing: fastp at Q25, MiXCR clone calling, in-frame beta chains kept. Entries are consolidated by CDR3 protein sequence, retaining the most common genes and DNA. Present in this sample are around 800,000 distinct CDR3 sequences, about 31% of which were seen just once. Of the sample, roughly 12% falls within the top ten clones. The treatment or condition label of this sample denotes: in vitro stimulation with specific CMV peptide epitopes to enrich CMV-specific T cells. This clonotype originated in a human donor in good health (CMV status not recorded). Some clones in this sample may be carry-over from other donors' samples. Material: cultured CD8+ T cells from PBMCs, obtained from culture after CMV antigen stimulation.

The sequenced DNA is TGTGCCAGCAGTCCGGACTACAACAATGAGCAGTTCTTC. Translated, it gives CASSPDYNNEQFF. The V and J genes are TRBV7-6 and TRBJ2-1, and possibly TRBD2, on 6 matching bases. The germline V gene supplies CDR1 SGHVS and CDR2 FNYEAQ. Measured from the cysteine to the phenylalanine, the CDR3 is 13 residues long. Of the read, only the CDR3 DNA is kept; its 39 bases are in frame from base 1. Trimming at the junction amounts to 6 bases on V and 5 bases on J, and the germline ends lie 11 bases apart.